This T cell receptor beta chain appears in the sequencing data of a study of blood T cell repertoires in COVID-19. The wider study: Material from acute and convalescent COVID-19 was sourced from the United States, Italy and Spain. Sources were T cells, B-cell-depleted T cells, or PBMCs; the material itself was cDNA or gDNA.

Germline values: CDR1 SGDLS, CDR2 YYNGEE. Between the trimmed V and J ends, which lost 3 bases and 0 bases, there was a span of 16 bases. This CDR3 contains 17 residues. Seattle participants joined during active infection and were tracked over time. As handled by the study authors: By means of reference gene primer amplification, nucleated cell counts were estimated. Sequencing was performed with immunoSEQ multiplex PCR; in TCRdb, only in-frame clones are kept and a portion is missing. Clonal size and the V and J genes are those of that table, whereas D and trimming came from the DNA. The sample lists about 12,000 clones, 72% occurring once.

This receptor was obtained from a man between 60 and 70 years old with COVID-19, enrolled during active disease. The specimen was peripheral blood. V and J are TRBV9 and TRBJ1-3; D unresolved. CDR3 amino acids: CASSAREGGFSGNTIYF. CDR3 nucleotide sequence: TGTGCCAGCAGCGCCCGGGAGGGTGGCTTCTCTGGAAACACCATATATTTT.